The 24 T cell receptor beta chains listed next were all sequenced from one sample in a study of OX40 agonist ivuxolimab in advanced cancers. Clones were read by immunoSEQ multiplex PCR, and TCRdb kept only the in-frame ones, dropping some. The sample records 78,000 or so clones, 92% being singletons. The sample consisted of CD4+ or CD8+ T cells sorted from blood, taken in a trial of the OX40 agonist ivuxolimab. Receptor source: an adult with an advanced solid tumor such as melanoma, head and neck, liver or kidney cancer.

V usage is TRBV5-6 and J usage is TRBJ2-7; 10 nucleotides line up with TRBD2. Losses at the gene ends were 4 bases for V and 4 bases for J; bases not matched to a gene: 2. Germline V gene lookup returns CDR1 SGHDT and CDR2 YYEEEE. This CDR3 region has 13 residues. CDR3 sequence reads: CASSRTSGYEQYF. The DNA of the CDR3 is TGTGCCAGCAGCAGGACTAGCGGATACGAGCAGTACTTC. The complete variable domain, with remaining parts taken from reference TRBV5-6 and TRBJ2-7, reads DAGVTQSPTHLIKTRGQQVTLRCSPKSGHDTVSWYQQALGQGPQFIFQYYEEEERQRGNFPDRFSGHQFPNYSSELNVNALLLGDSALYLCASSRTSGYEQYFGPGTRLTVT.

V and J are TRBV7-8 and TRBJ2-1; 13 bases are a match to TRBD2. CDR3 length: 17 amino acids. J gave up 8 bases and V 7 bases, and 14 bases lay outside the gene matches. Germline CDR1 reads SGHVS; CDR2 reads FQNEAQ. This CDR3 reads CASIPLNPGLAGHEQFF. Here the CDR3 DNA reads TGTGCCAGCATCCCCCTAAACCCGGGACTAGCGGGGCATGAGCAGTTCTTC. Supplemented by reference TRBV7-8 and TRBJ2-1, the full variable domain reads GAGVSQSPRYKVAKRGQDVALRCDPISGHVSLFWYQQALGQGPEFLTYFQNEAQLDKSGLPSDRFFAERPEGSVSTLKIQRTQQEDSAVYLCASIPLNPGLAGHEQFFGPGTRLTVL.

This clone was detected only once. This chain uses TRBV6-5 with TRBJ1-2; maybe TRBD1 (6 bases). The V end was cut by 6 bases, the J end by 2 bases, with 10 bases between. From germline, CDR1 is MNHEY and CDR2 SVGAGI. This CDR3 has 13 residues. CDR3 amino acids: CASRRGLNYGYTF. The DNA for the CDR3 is TGTGCCAGCAGGCGGGGGCTGAACTATGGCTACACCTTC.

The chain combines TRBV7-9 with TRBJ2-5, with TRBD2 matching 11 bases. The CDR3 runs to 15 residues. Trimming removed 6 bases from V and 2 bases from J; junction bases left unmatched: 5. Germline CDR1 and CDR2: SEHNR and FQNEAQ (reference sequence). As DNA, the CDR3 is TGTGCCAGCAGTCCGGGACTAGCGGAGCAAGAGACCCAGTACTTC. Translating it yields CASSPGLAEQETQYF. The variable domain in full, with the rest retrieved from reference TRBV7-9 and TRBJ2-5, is DTGVSQNPRHKITKRGQNVTFRCDPISEHNRLYWYRQTLGQGPEFLTYFQNEAQLEKSRLLSDRFSAERPKGSFSTLEIQRTEQGDSAMYLCASSPGLAEQETQYFGPGTRLLVL.

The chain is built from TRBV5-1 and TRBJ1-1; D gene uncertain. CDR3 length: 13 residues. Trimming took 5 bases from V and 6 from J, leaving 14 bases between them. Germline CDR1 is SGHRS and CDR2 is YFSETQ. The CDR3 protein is CASSPDGPSEAFF. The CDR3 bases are TGCGCCAGCAGTCCGGACGGACCCTCTGAAGCTTTCTTT.

The CDR3 here is CASSLEPDPEEQYF. The CDR3 DNA sequence: TGTGCCAGCAGCTTAGAACCAGACCCCGAGGAGCAGTACTTC. The rearrangement joins TRBV7-9 to TRBJ2-7; D is unclear. The CDR3 spans 14 residues. The V end lost 1 base, the J end lost 7 bases, and 14 bases lay between the germline ends. Germline V gives CDR1 SEHNR, CDR2 FQNEAQ (reference sequence).

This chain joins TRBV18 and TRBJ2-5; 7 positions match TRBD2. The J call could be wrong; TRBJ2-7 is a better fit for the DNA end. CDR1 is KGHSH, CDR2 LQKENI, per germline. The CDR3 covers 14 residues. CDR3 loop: CASSQRREFNEQYF. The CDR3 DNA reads TGTGCCAGCTCGCAGAGGCGGGAGTTCAACGAGCAGTACTTC.

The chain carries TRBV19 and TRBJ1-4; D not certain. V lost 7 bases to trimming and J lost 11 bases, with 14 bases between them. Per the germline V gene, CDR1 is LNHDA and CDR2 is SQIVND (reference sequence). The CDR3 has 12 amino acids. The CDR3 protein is CASKGPNGKLFF. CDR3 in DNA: TGTGCCAGTAAAGGCCCTAATGGGAAACTGTTTTTT.

The CDR3 region is CASSHRDRVSEAFF. The CDR3 nucleotides read TGTGCCAGCAGCCACCGGGACAGGGTTTCTGAAGCTTTCTTT. V gene TRBV6-5 combines with J gene TRBJ1-1; 9 bases match TRBD1. Germline V gene sequence: CDR1 MNHEY, CDR2 SVGAGI. The CDR3 extends over 14 amino acids. J lost 6 bases, V lost 6 bases, and 8 bases had no gene match.

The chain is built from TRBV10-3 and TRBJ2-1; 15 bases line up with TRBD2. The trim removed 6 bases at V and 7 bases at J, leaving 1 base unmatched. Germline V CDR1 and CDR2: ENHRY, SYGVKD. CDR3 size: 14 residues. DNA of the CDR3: TGTGCCATCAGCGGACTAGCGGGAGGGAATGAGCAGTTCTTC. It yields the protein CAISGLAGGNEQFF.

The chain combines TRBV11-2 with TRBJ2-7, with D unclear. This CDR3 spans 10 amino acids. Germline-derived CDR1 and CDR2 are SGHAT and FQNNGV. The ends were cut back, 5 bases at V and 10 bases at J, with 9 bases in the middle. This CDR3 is CASSELRQYF. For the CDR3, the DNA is TGTGCCAGCAGCGAGCTACGACAGTACTTC.

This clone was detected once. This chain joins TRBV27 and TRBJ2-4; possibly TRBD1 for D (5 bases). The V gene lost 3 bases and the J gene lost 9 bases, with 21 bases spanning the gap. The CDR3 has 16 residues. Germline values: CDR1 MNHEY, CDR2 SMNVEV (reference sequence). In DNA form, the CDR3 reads TGTGCCAGCAGTTTTTGGGGTTCGGCTAGTGGGGCCATTCAGTACTTC. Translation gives CASSFWGSASGAIQYF.

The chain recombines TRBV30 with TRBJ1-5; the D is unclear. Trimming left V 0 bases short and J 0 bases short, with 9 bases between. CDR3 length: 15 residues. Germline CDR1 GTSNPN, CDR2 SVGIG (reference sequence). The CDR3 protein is CAWSVGATSNQPQHF. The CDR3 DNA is TGTGCCTGGAGTGTAGGAGCTACTAGCAATCAGCCCCAGCATTTT.

CDR3 residues: CASTLLAGETDTQYF. CDR3 coding DNA: TGTGCCAGTACCCTACTAGCGGGAGAAACAGATACGCAGTATTTT. This chain connects TRBV19 to TRBJ2-3; TRBD2 matches 11 bases. Germline lookup yields CDR1 LNHDA and CDR2 SQIVND (reference sequence). With V trimmed by 7 bases and J by 3 bases, 6 bases remained unmatched. The CDR3 is 15 amino acids.

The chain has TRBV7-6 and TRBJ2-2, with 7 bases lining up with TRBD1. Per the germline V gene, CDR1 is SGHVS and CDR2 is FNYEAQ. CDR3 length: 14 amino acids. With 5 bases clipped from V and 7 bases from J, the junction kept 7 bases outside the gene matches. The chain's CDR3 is CASSRDRARGELFF. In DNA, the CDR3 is TGTGCCAGCAGCCGAGACAGGGCTCGCGGGGAGCTGTTTTTT.

The DNA of the CDR3 is TGTGCCAGCAGCGTTTCGTCCGGGAGCTACAATGAGCAGTTCTTC. The encoded protein is CASSVSSGSYNEQFF. The chain has TRBV9 and TRBJ2-1; D is possibly TRBD2 (6 bases). Germline V gene sequence: CDR1 SGDLS, CDR2 YYNGEE. The CDR3 sequence is 15 residues long. Trimming removed 2 bases at V and 3 bases at J, with 12 bases between.

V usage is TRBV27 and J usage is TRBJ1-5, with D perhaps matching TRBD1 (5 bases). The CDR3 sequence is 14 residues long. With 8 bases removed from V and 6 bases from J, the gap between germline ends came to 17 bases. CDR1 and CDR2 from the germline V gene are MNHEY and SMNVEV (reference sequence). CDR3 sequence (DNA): TGTGCCAGCCGTTCGGCAGGGTCTCGTCAGCCCCAGCATTTT. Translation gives CASRSAGSRQPQHF.

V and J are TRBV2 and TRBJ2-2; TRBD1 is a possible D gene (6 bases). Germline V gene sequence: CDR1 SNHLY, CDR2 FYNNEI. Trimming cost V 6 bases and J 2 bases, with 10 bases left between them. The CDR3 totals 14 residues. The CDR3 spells CASSPRGNTGELFF. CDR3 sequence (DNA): TGTGCCAGCAGCCCCAGGGGAAACACCGGGGAGCTGTTTTTT.

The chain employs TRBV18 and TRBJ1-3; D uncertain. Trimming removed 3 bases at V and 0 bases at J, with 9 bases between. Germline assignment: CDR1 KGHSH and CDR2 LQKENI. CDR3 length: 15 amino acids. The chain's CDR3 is CASSPLEVSGNTIYF. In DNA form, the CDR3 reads TGTGCCAGCTCACCTTTAGAGGTCTCTGGAAACACCATATATTTT.

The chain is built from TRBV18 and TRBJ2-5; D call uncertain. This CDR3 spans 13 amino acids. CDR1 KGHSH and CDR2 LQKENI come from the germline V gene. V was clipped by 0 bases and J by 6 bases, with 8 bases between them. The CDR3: CASSPPASKTQYF. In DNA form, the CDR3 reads TGTGCCAGCTCACCACCGGCTTCAAAGACCCAGTACTTC.

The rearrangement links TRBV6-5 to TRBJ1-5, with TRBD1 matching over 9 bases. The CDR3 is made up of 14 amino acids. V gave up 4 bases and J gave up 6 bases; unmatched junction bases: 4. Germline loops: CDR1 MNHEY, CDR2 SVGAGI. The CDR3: CASSLQGASQPQHF. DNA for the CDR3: TGTGCCAGCAGTTTACAGGGGGCTAGTCAGCCCCAGCATTTT.

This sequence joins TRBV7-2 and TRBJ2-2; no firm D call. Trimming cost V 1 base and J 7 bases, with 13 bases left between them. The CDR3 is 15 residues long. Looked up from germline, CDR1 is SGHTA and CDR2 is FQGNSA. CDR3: CASSLGSPWIGELFF. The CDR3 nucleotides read TGTGCCAGCAGCTTAGGGAGCCCATGGATCGGGGAGCTGTTTTTT.

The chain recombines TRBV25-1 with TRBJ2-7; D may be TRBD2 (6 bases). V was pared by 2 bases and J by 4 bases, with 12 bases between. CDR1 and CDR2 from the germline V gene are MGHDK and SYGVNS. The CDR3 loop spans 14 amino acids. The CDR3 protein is CASSEGGWRYEQYF. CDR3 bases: TGTGCCAGCAGTGAAGGAGGGTGGAGGTACGAGCAGTACTTC.

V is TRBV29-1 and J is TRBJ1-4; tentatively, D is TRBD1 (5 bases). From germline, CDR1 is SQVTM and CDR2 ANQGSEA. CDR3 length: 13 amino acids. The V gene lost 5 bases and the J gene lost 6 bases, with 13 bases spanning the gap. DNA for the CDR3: TGCAGCGTTCCCAGGGCAGGGCATGAAAAACTGTTTTTT. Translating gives CSVPRAGHEKLFF.